Included here is one T cell receptor beta chain sequence, with context. Other DNA sequences within the sample encode an identical CDR3. The data were obtained in a study of blood T cell repertoires in COVID-19. Study-level information: There were acute and convalescent COVID-19 samples, and they came from the United States, Italy and Spain. Sources were T cells, B-cell-depleted T cells, or PBMCs; the material itself was cDNA or gDNA.

Original methodology: Estimates of nucleated cell counts were drawn from the amplification of reference gene primers. The method was immunoSEQ multiplex PCR; TCRdb's version includes in-frame clones alone and lacks a portion of them. V, J and clone size derive from that table, while D and trimming were established from the DNA sequence. The sample carries about 180,000 clones, 85% to 90% recorded once. Germline CDR1 reads SGHTA; CDR2 reads FQGNSA. Trimming cost V 4 bases and J 4 bases, with 10 bases left between them. This CDR3 has 13 residues. Sequencing used peripheral blood. The rearrangement uses TRBV7-2 and TRBJ1-2; tentative D call: TRBD1 (5 bases). The sequence was obtained from an older man with active or convalescent COVID-19. CDR3 region: CASSSGVGYGYTF. In DNA, the CDR3 is TGTGCCAGCAGCTCGGGGGTGGGCTATGGCTACACCTTC.